This T cell receptor beta chain was identified in a study of long-term antiretroviral therapy in people with HIV. The run of the v3.0 immunoSEQ assay was at survey level. Measured with immunoSEQ multiplex PCR; TCRdb has only the in-frame clones, and not every one. The profile shows just under 40,000 clones, 75% to 90% of them singletons. As concerns this clone: Its antigen is currently unknown.

Per donor, at least one pre-ART and at least two post-ART PBMC samples were obtained. Every one of the participants with HIV received treatment in the United States. Samples held roughly 0.85-10 million cryopreserved PBMC before DNA extraction. This CDR3 is 15 amino acids long. The J segment lost 2 bases and the V segment lost 0 bases, leaving 5 bases of the junction unmatched. Germline assignment: CDR1 SGHKS and CDR2 YYEKEE (reference sequence). Overall study results and limits: Narrower CDR3 length ranges marked HIV repertoires relative to controls.

The chain joins TRBV5-5 to TRBJ2-7, with TRBD1 identical over 7 bases. This receptor was taken from a woman aged 18 to 35 with HIV. The material was unsorted PBMCs, obtained just before starting antiretroviral therapy. CDR3 bases: TGTGCCAGCAGCTTGGTAGGGGGCAACGCCTACGAGCAGTACTTC. It encodes CASSLVGGNAYEQYF.